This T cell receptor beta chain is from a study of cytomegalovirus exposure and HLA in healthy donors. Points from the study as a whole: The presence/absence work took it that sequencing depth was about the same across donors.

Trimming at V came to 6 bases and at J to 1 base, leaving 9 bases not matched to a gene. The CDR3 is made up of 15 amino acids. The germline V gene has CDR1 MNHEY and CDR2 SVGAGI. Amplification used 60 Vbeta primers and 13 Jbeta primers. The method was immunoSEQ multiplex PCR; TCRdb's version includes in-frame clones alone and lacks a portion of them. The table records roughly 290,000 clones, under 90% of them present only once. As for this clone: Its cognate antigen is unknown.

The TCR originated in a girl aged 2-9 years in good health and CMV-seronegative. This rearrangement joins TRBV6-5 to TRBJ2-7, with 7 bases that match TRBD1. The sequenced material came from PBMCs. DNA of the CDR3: TGTGCCAGCAGCCTGGGACAGTCCGGATCCTACGAGCAGTACTTC. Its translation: CASSLGQSGSYEQYF.